Following are 21 T cell receptor beta chains from one sample sequenced in a study of blood T cell repertoires in COVID-19. Measured with immunoSEQ multiplex PCR; TCRdb has only the in-frame clones, and not every one. Here the sample spans approximately 160,000 clones, about four fifths being singletons. The sequencing input was peripheral blood. The receptors stem from a man between 70 and 80 years old who had recovered from COVID-19.

V usage is TRBV30 and J usage is TRBJ2-1, with 10 bases identical to TRBD2. Germline lookup yields CDR1 GTSNPN and CDR2 SVGIG (reference sequence). V dropped 5 bases and J dropped 7; count of bases not matched to a gene: 5. This CDR3 comprises 13 residues. CDR3 region: CAWSGTSVNEQFF. The DNA of the CDR3 is TGTGCCTGGTCCGGGACTAGCGTAAATGAGCAGTTCTTC.

As concerns this clone: Other DNA variants within this sample encode the same CDR3. The gene calls are TRBV6-1 and TRBJ2-5; 13 nucleotides match TRBD2. Trimming cost V 0 bases and J 4 bases; bases outside gene matches: 2. From germline, CDR1 is MNHNS and CDR2 SASEGT. There are 16 residues in the CDR3. The CDR3 DNA follows: TGTGCCAGCAGTGAAGCTCGGACTAGCGGGAGAGAGACCCAGTACTTC. This codes for CASSEARTSGRETQYF.

This clone was counted a few times. CDR3 nucleotide sequence: TGTGCCAGCAGCCTCAACAGGGGGAATTCACCCCTCCACTTT. This encodes CASSLNRGNSPLHF. The chain combines TRBV11-2 with TRBJ1-6; 8 bases agree with TRBD1. Germline lookup yields CDR1 SGHAT and CDR2 FQNNGV. Losses at the gene ends were 5 bases for V and 7 bases for J; bases not matched to a gene: 4. The CDR3 spans 14 residues.

This clone is judged medium-sized. The rearrangement links TRBV13 to TRBJ2-7, with D tentatively TRBD1 (6 bases). The V end was cut by 5 bases, the J end by 2 bases, with 16 bases between. This CDR3 is built from 15 residues. The germline V gene encodes CDR1 PRHDT and CDR2 FYEKMQ (reference sequence). DNA for the CDR3: TGTGCCAGCAGCGCAAGACAGGCCAATACCTACGAGCAGTACTTC. As protein: CASSARQANTYEQYF.

This clone was picked up a small number of times. CDR3 sequence (DNA): TGTGCCAGCAGTTCCGACAGGTTCGCCAAAAACATTCAGTACTTC. The encoded protein is CASSSDRFAKNIQYF. The chain is built from TRBV27 and TRBJ2-4, with a weak D call TRBD1 (6 bases). The length of the CDR3 is 15 residues. The V end was cut by 4 bases, the J end by 1 base, with 11 bases between. Germline values: CDR1 MNHEY, CDR2 SMNVEV (reference sequence).

The gene calls are TRBV10-3 and TRBJ2-2; 7 nucleotides match TRBD2. Trimming cost V 4 bases and J 5 bases; bases outside gene matches: 7. This CDR3 spans 15 amino acids. Germline V lookup: CDR1 ENHRY, CDR2 SYGVKD. The CDR3 loop reads CAISVGGIRTGELFF. In nucleotides, the CDR3 is TGTGCCATCAGTGTGGGAGGGATCAGAACCGGGGAGCTGTTTTTT.

The V call is TRBV7-2, the J call TRBJ2-7, with 7 bases aligning to TRBD1. Losses at the gene ends were 1 base for V and 4 bases for J; bases not matched to a gene: 4. Germline V gives CDR1 SGHTA, CDR2 FQGNSA. The CDR3 loop spans 14 amino acids. In DNA form, the CDR3 reads TGTGCCAGCAGCTTAGTGGGGACAGATTACGAGCAGTACTTC. This gives the protein CASSLVGTDYEQYF.

This sequence joins TRBV29-1 and TRBJ2-4; no firm D call. The germline V and J ends were trimmed by 4 bases and 8 bases, with 15 bases remaining between them. Germline assignment: CDR1 SQVTM and CDR2 ANQGSEA. The CDR3 is 13 amino acids. The CDR3 nucleotides read TGCAGCGTTGGGCCCAACAGAAGAGACATTCAGTACTTC. Its translation is CSVGPNRRDIQYF. The entire variable domain, with the rest obtained from reference TRBV29-1 and TRBJ2-4, is as follows: SAVISQKPSRDICQRGTSLTIQCQVDSQVTMMFWYRQQPGQSLTLIATANQGSEATYESGFVIDKFPISRPNLTFSTLTVSNMSPEDSSIYLCSVGPNRRDIQYFGAGTRLSVL.

This chain connects TRBV3-1 (or the pseudogene TRBV3-2) to TRBJ2-5; D remains ambiguous. V lost 4 bases to trimming and J lost 1 base, with 10 bases between them. The CDR3 contains 14 residues. Germline V lookup: CDR1 LGHDT, CDR2 YNNKEL (reference sequence). CDR3 nucleotide sequence: TGTGCCAGCAGCCCAACAGTCAGCCAAGAGACCCAGTACTTC. This sequence encodes CASSPTVSQETQYF.

The CDR3 nucleotides are TGTGCCAGCACCTCCCGACAGGGATCGTCCGGGGAGCTGTTTTTT. It translates to CASTSRQGSSGELFF. The V gene is TRBV9, the J gene TRBJ2-2; 7 nucleotides match TRBD1. Germline CDR1 reads SGDLS; CDR2 reads YYNGEE. CDR3 length: 15 residues. V shed 6 bases, J shed 6 bases, and the junction held 11 bases outside the gene matches. Variable domain in full (rest from reference TRBV9 and TRBJ2-2): DSGVTQTPKHLITATGQRVTLRCSPRSGDLSVYWYQQSLDQGLQFLIQYYNGEERAKGNILERFSAQQFPDLHSELNLSSLELGDSALYFCASTSRQGSSGELFFGEGSRLTVL.

The chain is built from TRBV7-2 and TRBJ2-2, with D tentatively TRBD2 (6 bases). The V gene's germline CDR1 is SGHTA and CDR2 FQGNSA. This CDR3 has 16 amino acids. V was trimmed by 1 base and J by 2 bases, leaving 11 bases between them. The chain's CDR3 is CASSLGGTDNTGELFF. CDR3 sequence (DNA): TGTGCCAGCAGCTTAGGCGGGACGGACAACACCGGGGAGCTGTTTTTT. The variable domain in full, with the rest retrieved from reference TRBV7-2 and TRBJ2-2, is GAGVSQSPSNKVTEKGKDVELRCDPISGHTALYWYRQSLGQGLEFLIYFQGNSAPDKSGLPSDRFSAERTGGSVSTLTIQRTQQEDSAVYLCASSLGGTDNTGELFFGEGSRLTVL.

The chain has TRBV5-1 and TRBJ2-3; the D is unclear. CDR1 is SGHRS and CDR2 is YFSETQ in the germline V gene. The V and J ends lost 6 bases and 2 bases respectively, with 13 bases between them. The CDR3 covers 14 residues. The CDR3 protein is CASKAGLDTDTQYF. The CDR3 DNA reads as TGCGCCAGCAAGGCAGGCTTGGACACAGATACGCAGTATTTT. The full variable domain, in which reference TRBV5-1 and TRBJ2-3 provide the parts outside the CDR3, is KAGVTQTPRYLIKTRGQQVTLSCSPISGHRSVSWYQQTPGQGLQFLFEYFSETQRNKGNFPGRFSGRQFSNSRSEMNVSTLELGDSALYLCASKAGLDTDTQYFGPGTRLTVL.

The chain recombines TRBV5-1 with TRBJ1-3; D uncertain. Trimming pared 4 bases from V and 4 bases from J, leaving 12 bases between. In germline, CDR1 is SGHRS, CDR2 YFSETQ. The CDR3 totals 14 residues. CDR3: CASSAQDGGNTIYF. CDR3 nucleotide sequence: TGCGCCAGCAGCGCCCAGGATGGGGGAAACACCATATATTTT. Using reference TRBV5-1 and TRBJ1-3 for the parts outside the CDR3, the full variable domain is KAGVTQTPRYLIKTRGQQVTLSCSPISGHRSVSWYQQTPGQGLQFLFEYFSETQRNKGNFPGRFSGRQFSNSRSEMNVSTLELGDSALYLCASSAQDGGNTIYFGEGSWLTVV.

The chain joins TRBV5-1 to TRBJ1-5; D is unclear. V lost 1 base, J lost 5 bases, and 7 bases lay in between. This CDR3 spans 13 amino acids. Germline V gene lookup returns CDR1 SGHRS and CDR2 YFSETQ. The CDR3 region has the DNA TGCGCCAGCAGCTTGATGTTCGATCAGCCCCAGCATTTT. It codes for CASSLMFDQPQHF. Complete variable domain (other parts from reference TRBV5-1 and TRBJ1-5): KAGVTQTPRYLIKTRGQQVTLSCSPISGHRSVSWYQQTPGQGLQFLFEYFSETQRNKGNFPGRFSGRQFSNSRSEMNVSTLELGDSALYLCASSLMFDQPQHFGDGTRLSIL.

J is TRBJ1-5 and V is TRBV2; D is unclear. CDR1 and CDR2 from the germline V gene are SNHLY and FYNNEI. There are 12 residues in the CDR3. V was shortened by 3 bases and J by 7 bases, with 7 bases between the two germline ends. CDR3 nucleotides: TGTGCCAGCAGTGACGAACTGCAGCCCCAGCATTTT. Protein: CASSDELQPQHF. The full variable domain, with the rest looked up from reference TRBV2 and TRBJ1-5, is EPEVTQTPSHQVTQMGQEVILRCVPISNHLYFYWYRQILGQKVEFLVSFYNNEISEKSEIFDDQFSVERPDGSNFTLKIRSTKLEDSAMYFCASSDELQPQHFGDGTRLSIL.

CDR3 residues: CASSFGTEEKLFF. The CDR3 nucleotides read TGTGCCAGCAGTTTCGGGACAGAAGAAAAACTGTTTTTT. The V and J genes are TRBV28 and TRBJ1-4; TRBD1 aligns across 7 bases. Trimming cost V 3 bases and J 8 bases; bases outside gene matches: 3. This CDR3 spans 13 amino acids. Per the germline V gene, CDR1 is MDHEN and CDR2 is SYDVKM.

This sequence joins TRBV5-6 and TRBJ2-1; 10 bases are shared with TRBD2. The junction had 7 bases not matched to a gene; V was cut back by 3 bases and J by 4 bases. CDR1 and CDR2 (germline): SGHDT, YYEEEE. The CDR3 is 16 residues long. CDR3 protein: CASSWAGTSEYNEQFF. CDR3 DNA sequence: TGTGCCAGCAGCTGGGCGGGGACTAGCGAATACAATGAGCAGTTCTTC. Together with reference TRBV5-6 and TRBJ2-1, the CDR3 gives the full variable domain: DAGVTQSPTHLIKTRGQQVTLRCSPKSGHDTVSWYQQALGQGPQFIFQYYEEEERQRGNFPDRFSGHQFPNYSSELNVNALLLGDSALYLCASSWAGTSEYNEQFFGPGTRLTVL.

The V gene is TRBV18, the J gene TRBJ2-1; D is unclear. This CDR3 is 14 amino acids long. Trimming took 3 bases from V and 0 from J, leaving 6 bases between them. CDR1 is KGHSH and CDR2 is LQKENI in the germline V gene. DNA of the CDR3: TGTGCCAGCTCACCCCTGAGCTCCTACAATGAGCAGTTCTTC. The encoded protein is CASSPLSSYNEQFF.

This sequence joins TRBV13 and TRBJ2-3, with D unresolved. Germline CDR1 PRHDT, CDR2 FYEKMQ (reference sequence). The CDR3 has 13 residues. The V end was cut by 5 bases, the J end by 6 bases, with 12 bases between. CDR3 coding DNA: TGTGCCAGCAGCCCTCACTCGGTCGATACGCAGTATTTT. It translates to CASSPHSVDTQYF.

This clone has more than one count but fewer than ten. J is TRBJ2-7 and V is TRBV6-5; D is unclear. Germline loops: CDR1 MNHEY, CDR2 SVGAGI. The CDR3 contains 13 residues. The V end was cut by 7 bases, the J end by 9 bases, with 19 bases between. In nucleotides, the CDR3 is TGTGCCAGCAAAGATTATTCCTCCCCAGGGCAGTACTTC. Translated, it gives CASKDYSSPGQYF.

This chain uses TRBV3-1 (or the pseudogene TRBV3-2) with TRBJ2-7; weak D call: TRBD2 (5 bases). This CDR3 comprises 13 residues. Germline CDR1 reads LGHDT; CDR2 reads YNNKEL (reference sequence). Deletions cut 5 bases from V and 5 bases from J, with 13 bases between. DNA of the CDR3: TGTGCCAGCAGCGTATGGATGAGGGACGAGCAGTACTTC. Residues: CASSVWMRDEQYF.